This TCR beta chain is drawn from a study of T cell repertoires in cytomegalovirus infection. Study-wide context: Selection of CMV epitopes for the study included recently identified HLA-C-restricted and well-studied HLA-B-restricted ones.

MiXCR, run by TCRdb on the reads, gives a single entry per CDR3 protein. The sample holds about 270,000 distinct CDR3 sequences; roughly a fifth are singletons and the top ten take under 25%. As for this clonotype: The antigen is not known.

The V gene's germline CDR1 is SQVTM and CDR2 ANQGSEA. CDR3 length: 13 amino acids. The junction had 6 bases not matched to a gene; V was cut back by 4 bases and J by 5 bases. The source is a human donor in good health (CMV status not recorded). Some clones in this sample may be carry-over from other donors' samples. The gene calls are TRBV29-1 and TRBJ2-5, with 8 bases aligning to TRBD1. Sequenced here: cultured PBMCs, sampled from culture after CMV antigen stimulation. The CDR3, as DNA: TGCAGCGTTGGGGACAGGCTGCTCGAGACCCAGTACTTC. This translates into CSVGDRLLETQYF. Full variable domain (rest looked up from reference TRBV29-1 and TRBJ2-5): SAVISQKPSRDICQRGTSLTIQCQVDSQVTMMFWYRQQPGQSLTLIATANQGSEATYESGFVIDKFPISRPNLTFSTLTVSNMSPEDSSIYLCSVGDRLLETQYFGPGTRLLVL.